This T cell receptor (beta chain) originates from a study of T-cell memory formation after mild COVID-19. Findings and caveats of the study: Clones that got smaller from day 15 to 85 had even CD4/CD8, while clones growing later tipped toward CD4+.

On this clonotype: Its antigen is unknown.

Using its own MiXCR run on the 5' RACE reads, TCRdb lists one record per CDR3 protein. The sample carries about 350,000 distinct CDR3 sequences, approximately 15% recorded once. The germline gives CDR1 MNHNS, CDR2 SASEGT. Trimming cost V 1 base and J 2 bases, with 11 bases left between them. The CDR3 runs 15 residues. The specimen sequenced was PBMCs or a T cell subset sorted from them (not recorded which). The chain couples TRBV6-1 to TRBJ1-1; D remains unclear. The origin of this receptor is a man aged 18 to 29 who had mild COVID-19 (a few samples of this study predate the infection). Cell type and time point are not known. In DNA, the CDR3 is TGTGCCAGCAGTGAAGGATGGCGGGGAAACACTGAAGCTTTCTTT. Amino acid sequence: CASSEGWRGNTEAFF.